This is a list of T cell receptor beta chains from one sample in a study of CD8+ T cells in alopecia areata. Measured with immunoSEQ multiplex PCR; TCRdb has only the in-frame clones, and not every one. The sample carries fewer than 150,000 clones, roughly 61% recorded once. This material consisted of CD4+ T cells sorted from blood, taken at week 0. The receptors derive from a human donor with alopecia areata. CDR3s include the opening cysteine and the closing phenylalanine or tryptophan. The order of the fields is J gene, D gene, V gene, CDR3 length, clone size, CDR3 protein, CDR3 DNA. A D gene is named only where the DNA matches it firmly. Size tells how often a clone was seen (once, few, many) or the class of an expanded clone, and some rows leave it out.

TRBJ2-5 | NA | TRBV7-7 | 14 | NA | CASSLEGRQETQYF | TGTGCCAGCAGCTTAGAGGGCAGACAAGAGACCCAGTACTTC
TRBJ2-2 | NA | TRBV5-1 | 15 | NA | CASSLGVSDTGELFF | TGCGCCAGCAGCTTGGGGGTTTCGGACACCGGGGAGCTGTTTTTT
TRBJ2-4 | NA | TRBV5-6 | 18 | NA | CASSPPRGAPLAKNIQYF | TGTGCCAGCAGCCCCCCTCGCGGGGCACCTCTAGCCAAAAACATTCAGTACTTC
TRBJ2-7 | TRBD1 | TRBV13 | 14 | few | CASSPWTGVYEQYF | TGTGCCAGCAGCCCCTGGACAGGGGTTTACGAGCAGTACTTC
TRBJ2-2 | TRBD2 | TRBV4-2 | 15 | few | CASSQSGGAAGELFF | TGTGCCAGCAGCCAAAGCGGGGGGGCGGCCGGGGAGCTGTTTTTT
TRBJ2-7 | NA | TRBV9 | 15 | once | CASSVGTRGIYEQYF | TGTGCCAGCAGCGTCGGTACACGGGGTATCTACGAGCAGTACTTC
TRBJ1-6 | NA | TRBV14 | 15 | few | CASSKDSSYNSPLHF | TGTGCCAGCAGCAAAGACAGCTCCTATAATTCACCCCTCCACTTT
TRBJ1-5 | NA | TRBV7-2 | 18 | NA | CASSLVGSGGLGNQPQHF | TGTGCCAGCAGCTTAGTGGGCTCGGGGGGCCTGGGCAATCAGCCCCAGCATTTT
TRBJ2-6 | NA | TRBV7-2 | 18 | once | CASSLDLGWGSGANVLTF | TGTGCCAGCAGCTTAGATTTAGGGTGGGGCTCTGGGGCCAACGTCCTGACTTTC
TRBJ2-4 | NA | TRBV11-1 | 14 | once | CASSFDTNENIQYF | TGTGCCAGCAGCTTTGATACAAACGAAAACATTCAGTACTTC
TRBJ2-7 | NA | TRBV5-1 | 14 | NA | CASSTGDPSVEQYF | TGCGCCAGCAGCACCGGGGACCCGAGTGTCGAGCAGTACTTC
TRBJ2-7 | TRBD2 | TRBV13 | 14 | NA | CASSTRGLVGEQYF | TGTGCCAGCAGCACAAGGGGACTAGTTGGCGAGCAGTACTTC
TRBJ2-4 | NA | TRBV6-6 | 12 | NA | CASSYSAEDQYF | TGTGCCAGCAGTTACTCGGCGGAGGATCAGTACTTC